The rows below give T cell receptor beta chains drawn from one sample of a study of beta chain features in type 1 diabetes. The assay was immunoSEQ multiplex PCR, and TCRdb's table has in-frame clones only and misses some. The sample has 900,000 or so clones, 17% seen once; the top ten hold 0.02% to 0.03%. Input material: naive CD4+ T cells from blood. The origin of the receptors is a woman younger than 30 in good health. CDR3s include the opening cysteine and the closing phenylalanine or tryptophan. Each record gives: J gene, D gene, V gene, CDR3 protein. D genes are given only for firm matches.

TRBJ1-5 | . | TRBV19 | CASSPGRPDQPQHF
TRBJ1-1 | . | TRBV29-1 | CSVKGLNTEAFF
TRBJ1-2 | . | TRBV7-8 | CASSSTGYGYTF
TRBJ2-1 | TRBD2 | TRBV4-3 | CASSRGLGSYNEQFF
TRBJ2-7 | . | TRBV6-6 | CASSNTKYEQYF
TRBJ1-1 | . | TRBV6-6 | CASSPPYTEAFF
TRBJ2-1 | TRBD2 | TRBV5-4 | CASSPGGTSGTHNEQFF
TRBJ2-1 | . | TRBV6-6 | CASSSIQGRSYNEQFF
TRBJ2-1 | . | TRBV19 | CASSMRATHNEQFF
TRBJ2-1 | . | TRBV25-1 | CASSESKNWGTYNEQFF
TRBJ2-7 | . | TRBV18 | CASSKRGGPMGEQYF
TRBJ2-2 | TRBD2 | TRBV18 | CASSPRSGTSHGELFF
TRBJ2-7 | . | TRBV7-2 | CASSLGWDTKYF
TRBJ1-2 | TRBD1 | TRBV19 | CASGTGRPSNYGYTF
TRBJ2-1 | . | TRBV9 | CASSVDPGNEQFF
TRBJ2-3 | TRBD2 | TRBV9 | CASSVEASGRGTDTQYF
TRBJ2-7 | TRBD1 | TRBV18 | CASSAGTGIYEQYF
TRBJ2-3 | . | TRBV4-3 | CASSQDRDASTDTQYF
TRBJ2-5 | TRBD1 | TRBV6-6 | CASRPTGVETQYF
TRBJ2-2 | . | TRBV25-1 | CASRGVTGELFF
TRBJ2-7 | . | TRBV9 | CASSVGRGTTEQYF
TRBJ1-1 | TRBD1 | TRBV29-1 | CSVEERTGPNTEAFF